This T cell receptor beta chain was profiled in a study of cytomegalovirus exposure and HLA in healthy donors. PCR was performed using 60 Vbeta and 13 Jbeta primers. Data came from immunoSEQ multiplex PCR; TCRdb stores just in-frame clones and leaves some out. The table includes about 110,000 clones, about two thirds detected once. Per the germline V gene, CDR1 is SGHAT and CDR2 is FQNNGV. This CDR3 contains 12 residues. V was trimmed by 7 bases and J by 7 bases, leaving 14 bases between them. The chain is built from TRBV11-2 and TRBJ2-7; TRBD2 might be the D (6 bases). The receptor was isolated from a female donor in good health and CMV-seronegative. Material for sequencing was PBMCs. The CDR3: CASNSGDWEQYF. Written as DNA, the CDR3 is TGTGCCAGCAACTCGGGGGACTGGGAGCAGTACTTC.